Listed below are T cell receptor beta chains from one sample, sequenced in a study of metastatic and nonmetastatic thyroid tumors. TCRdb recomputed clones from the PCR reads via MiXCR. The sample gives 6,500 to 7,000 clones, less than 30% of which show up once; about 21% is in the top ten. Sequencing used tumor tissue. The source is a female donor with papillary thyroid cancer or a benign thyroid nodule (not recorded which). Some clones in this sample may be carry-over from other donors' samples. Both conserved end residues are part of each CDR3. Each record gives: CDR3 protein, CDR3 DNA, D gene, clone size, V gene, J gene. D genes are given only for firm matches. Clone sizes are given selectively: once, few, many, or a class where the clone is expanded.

CASSSGSGYGYTF	TGTGCCAGCAGTTCCGGTTCGGGCTATGGCTACACCTTC	-	large	TRBV6-1	TRBJ1-2
CATSDSYGRTYEQYF	TGTGCCACCAGTGATTCGTACGGACGGACCTACGAGCAGTACTTC	-	-	TRBV24-1	TRBJ2-7
CASSVGQKETQYF	TGTGCCAGCAGTGTGGGACAGAAAGAGACCCAGTACTTC	TRBD1	-	TRBV6-1	TRBJ2-5
CASHQVRDTYNEQFF	TGTGCCAGCCACCAAGTCCGGGACACCTACAATGAGCAGTTCTTC	-	few	TRBV28	TRBJ2-1
CASGSGTSGRAYEQYF	TGTGCCAGCGGATCCGGGACTAGCGGGAGGGCCTACGAGCAGTACTTC	TRBD2	few	TRBV6-1	TRBJ2-7
CASSPPGGGEGRPLHF	TGTGCCAGCTCACCACCGGGAGGGGGCGAAGGGCGACCCCTCCACTTT	TRBD1	-	TRBV18	TRBJ1-6
CASQREGQNEQYF	TGTGCCAGTCAGCGGGAGGGCCAAAACGAGCAGTACTTC	TRBD2	-	TRBV19	TRBJ2-7
CASKTRDRGLLDYGYTF	TGTGCCAGCAAGACGAGGGACAGGGGACTTCTGGACTATGGCTACACCTTC	TRBD1	few	TRBV28	TRBJ1-2
CASSSLATNNYGYTF	TGTGCCAGCAGTTCCCTCGCGACTAATAACTATGGCTACACCTTC	-	medium-sized	TRBV6-1	TRBJ1-2
CASSEANGAFVPGAIVLTF	TGTGCCAGCAGTGAAGCAAACGGGGCCTTCGTACCTGGGGCCATCGTCCTGACTTTC	-	-	TRBV2	TRBJ2-6
CAISRDGLVTGELLF	TGTGCCATCAGCCGAGACGGGCTAGTAACCGGGGAGCTGCTTTTT	-	-	TRBV7-2	TRBJ2-2
CASSEGGDTQFF	TGTGCCAGCAGTGAAGGCGGAGATACGCAGTTTTTT	-	few	TRBV6-1	TRBJ2-3
CASSLLDSHEQYF	TGTGCCAGTAGTCTTTTGGACAGTCACGAGCAGTACTTC	-	few	TRBV19	TRBJ2-7
CASSPPTGLDYNEQFF	TGTGCCAGCAGTCCCCCGACAGGGCTAGACTACAATGAGCAGTTCTTC	TRBD1	few	TRBV28	TRBJ2-1
CASSTPDLGQGVSFSYEQYF	TGTGCCAGCAGCACCCCCGACCTGGGACAGGGGGTCTCTTTCTCCTACGAGCAGTACTTC	TRBD1	-	TRBV11-1	TRBJ2-7
CSARASGGSISYNEQFF	TGCAGTGCTAGAGCGAGCGGGGGGTCCATCTCCTACAATGAGCAGTTCTTC	TRBD2	medium-sized	TRBV20-1	TRBJ2-1
CASSYAVGGYGYTF	TGTGCCAGCAGTTACGCTGTCGGGGGCTATGGCTACACCTTC	-	large	TRBV6-2/TRBV6-3	TRBJ1-2
CACSLSPMGTSYNEQFF	TGTGCCTGCAGCTTATCCCCAATGGGGACTAGCTACAATGAGCAGTTCTTT	TRBD2	once	TRBV11-2	TRBJ2-1
CASSLEPGLTEAFF	TGCGCCAGCAGCCTGGAGCCGGGTTTGACTGAAGCTTTCTTT	-	medium-sized	TRBV5-1	TRBJ1-1
CASSLSVGKSYTF	TGTGCCAGCAGCCTTAGCGTAGGGAAGAGCTACACCTTC	-	-	TRBV14	TRBJ1-2
CASSIQGVSYNEQFF	TGTGCCAGTAGTATACAGGGAGTATCCTACAATGAGCAGTTCTTC	-	few	TRBV19	TRBJ2-1
CASSQDWDSGSYEQYF	TGCGCCAGCAGCCAAGATTGGGATAGCGGCTCCTACGAGCAGTACTTC	-	-	TRBV4-1	TRBJ2-7
CASSYRLNTEAFF	TGTGCCAGCAGTTACCGCCTGAACACTGAAGCTTTCTTT	-	large	TRBV6-5	TRBJ1-1
CASSPLGGDGQTSKQFF	TGTGCCAGCAGCCCACTAGGAGGAGACGGACAGACATCAAAGCAGTTCTTC	-	-	TRBV11-1	TRBJ2-1
CASSPAGTGIGTGELFF	TGTGCCAGTAGCCCCGCCGGGACAGGGATTGGGACCGGGGAGCTGTTTTTT	TRBD1	-	TRBV19	TRBJ2-2
CATSIRGLETQYF	TGTGCCACCAGTATACGGGGGCTCGAGACCCAGTACTTC	-	-	TRBV24-1	TRBJ2-5
CASTRAGQGAGDTQCF	TGTGCCAGCACCCGCGCGGGACAGGGGGCTGGTGATACGCAGTGTTTT	TRBD1	-	TRBV2	TRBJ2-3
CASSYSVDTEAFF	TGTGCCAGCAGTTACTCGGTGGACACTGAAGCTTTCTTT	-	few	TRBV27	TRBJ1-1
CAIRSGRVTEAFF	TGTGCCATCCGATCGGGGAGGGTCACTGAAGCTTTCTTT	-	medium-sized	TRBV7-2	TRBJ1-1
CASSRSQGQGASPLHF	TGTGCCAGCAGTCGATCTCAAGGACAGGGGGCTTCACCCCTCCACTTT	TRBD1	-	TRBV6-4	TRBJ1-6
CASSSRQGVFNSPLHF	TGTGCCAGCAGTTCACGCCAGGGGGTGTTTAATTCACCCCTCCACTTT	TRBD1	few	TRBV28	TRBJ1-6
CATTIGGGQGTNNQPQHF	TGTGCCACCACAATTGGGGGGGGACAGGGGACGAACAATCAGCCCCAGCATTTT	TRBD1	few	TRBV6-2/TRBV6-3	TRBJ1-5
CASSTTGRSGNEQFF	TGTGCCAGCAGTACAACCGGTAGGTCCGGCAATGAGCAGTTCTTC	-	few	TRBV27	TRBJ2-1
CASSLLGQGSNYGYTF	TGTGCCAGCAGTTTATTGGGACAGGGGTCTAACTATGGCTACACCTTC	TRBD1	few	TRBV27	TRBJ1-2